This T cell receptor (beta chain) is from a study of cytomegalovirus exposure and HLA in healthy donors. Study summary: Earlier, 100 million to 130 million unique TCR beta sequences were recovered from some 200 million T cells by an analysis. Study-wide results and limits: Analysis was carried out at a later point, and it linked a missense DCLRE1C variant to TCR beta V- and J-gene trimming.

Trimming shortened V by 4 bases and J by 2 bases, and 13 bases separated the two germline ends. The CDR3 extends over 14 amino acids. Looked up from germline, CDR1 is SGHRS and CDR2 is YFSETQ. The PCR used 60 Vbeta and 13 Jbeta primers. TCRdb's table, derived via immunoSEQ multiplex PCR, lists solely in-frame clones and lacks some. The sample records approximately 120,000 clones, roughly four fifths being singletons. This clone was found once. Its antigen is as yet unknown. The V gene is TRBV5-1, the J gene TRBJ2-7; the D gene is possibly TRBD2 (8 bases). The specimen sequenced was PBMCs. The clonotype was recovered from a woman aged 60-70 years in good health and CMV-seropositive. CDR3 sequence reads: CASSREGAPYEQYF. The CDR3, as DNA: TGCGCCAGCAGCCGGGAGGGGGCCCCCTACGAGCAGTACTTC.